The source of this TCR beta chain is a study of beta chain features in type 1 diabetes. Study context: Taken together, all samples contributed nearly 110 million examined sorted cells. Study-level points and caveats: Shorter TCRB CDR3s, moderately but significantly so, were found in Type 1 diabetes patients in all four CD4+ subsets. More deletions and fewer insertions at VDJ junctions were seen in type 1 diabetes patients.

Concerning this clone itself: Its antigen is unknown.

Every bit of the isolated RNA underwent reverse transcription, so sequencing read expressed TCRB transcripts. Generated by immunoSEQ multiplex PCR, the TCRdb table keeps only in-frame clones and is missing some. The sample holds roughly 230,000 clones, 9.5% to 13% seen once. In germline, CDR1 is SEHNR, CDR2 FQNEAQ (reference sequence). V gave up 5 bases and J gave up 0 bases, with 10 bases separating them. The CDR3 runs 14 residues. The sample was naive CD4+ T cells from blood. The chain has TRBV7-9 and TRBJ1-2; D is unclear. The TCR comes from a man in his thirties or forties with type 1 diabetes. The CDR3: CASSPRSPNYGYTF. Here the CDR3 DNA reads TGTGCCAGCAGCCCGCGCTCGCCTAACTATGGCTACACCTTC.